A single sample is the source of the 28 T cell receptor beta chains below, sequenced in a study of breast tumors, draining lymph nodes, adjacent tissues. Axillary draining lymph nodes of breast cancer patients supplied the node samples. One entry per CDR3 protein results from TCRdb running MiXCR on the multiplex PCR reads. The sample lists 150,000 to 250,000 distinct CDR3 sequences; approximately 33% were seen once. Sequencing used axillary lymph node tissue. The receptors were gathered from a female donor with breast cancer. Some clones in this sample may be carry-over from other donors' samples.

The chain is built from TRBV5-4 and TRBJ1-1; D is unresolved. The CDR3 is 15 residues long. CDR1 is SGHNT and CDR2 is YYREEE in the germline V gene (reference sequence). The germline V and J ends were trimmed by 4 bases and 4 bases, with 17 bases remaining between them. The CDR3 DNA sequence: TGTGCCAGCAGCGCCGTGATGGGGAAGAGCACTGAAGCTTTCTTT. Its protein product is CASSAVMGKSTEAFF.

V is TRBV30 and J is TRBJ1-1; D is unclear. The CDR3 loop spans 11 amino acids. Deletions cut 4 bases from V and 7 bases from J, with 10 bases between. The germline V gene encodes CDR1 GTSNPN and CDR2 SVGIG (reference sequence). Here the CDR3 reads CAWMIGREAFF. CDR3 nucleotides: TGTGCCTGGATGATAGGTCGTGAAGCTTTCTTT.

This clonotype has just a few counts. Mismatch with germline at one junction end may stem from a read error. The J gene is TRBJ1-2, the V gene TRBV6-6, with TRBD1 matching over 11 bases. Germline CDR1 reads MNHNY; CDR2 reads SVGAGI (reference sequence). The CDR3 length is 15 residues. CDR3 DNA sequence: TGTGCCAGCAGTCACTCCACCGGGACAGGGGGTGGCTACACCTTC. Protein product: CASSHSTGTGGGYTF.

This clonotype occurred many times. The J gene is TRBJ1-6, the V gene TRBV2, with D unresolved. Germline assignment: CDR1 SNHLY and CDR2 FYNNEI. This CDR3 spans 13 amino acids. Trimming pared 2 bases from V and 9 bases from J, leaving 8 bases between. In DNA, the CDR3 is TGTGCCAGCAGTGAAATGTGGTTTTCACCCCTCCACTTT. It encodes CASSEMWFSPLHF.

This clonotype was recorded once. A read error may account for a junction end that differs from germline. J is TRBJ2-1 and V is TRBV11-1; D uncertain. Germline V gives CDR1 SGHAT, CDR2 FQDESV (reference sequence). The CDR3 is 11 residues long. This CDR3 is CAGSAYNEPFF. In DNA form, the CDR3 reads TGTGCCGGCAGCGCGTACAATGAGCCGTTCTTC.

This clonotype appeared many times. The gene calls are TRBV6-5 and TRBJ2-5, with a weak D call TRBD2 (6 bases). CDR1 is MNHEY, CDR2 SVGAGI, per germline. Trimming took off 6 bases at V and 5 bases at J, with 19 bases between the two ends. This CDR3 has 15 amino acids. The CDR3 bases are TGTGCCAGCAGCCTTCTTGGGACTGCGGTGGAGACCCAGTACTTC. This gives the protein CASSLLGTAVETQYF.

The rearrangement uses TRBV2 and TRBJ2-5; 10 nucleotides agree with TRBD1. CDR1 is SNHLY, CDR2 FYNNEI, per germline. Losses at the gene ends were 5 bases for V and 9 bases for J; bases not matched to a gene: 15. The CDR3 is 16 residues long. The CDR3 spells CASSRNSGDRGMAQYF. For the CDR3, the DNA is TGTGCCAGCAGTCGCAATAGCGGGGACAGGGGAATGGCCCAGTACTTC.

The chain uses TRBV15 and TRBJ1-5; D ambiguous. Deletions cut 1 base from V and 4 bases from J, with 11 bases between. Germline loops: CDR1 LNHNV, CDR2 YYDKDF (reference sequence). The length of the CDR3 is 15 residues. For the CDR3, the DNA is TGTGCCACCAGCAGAGGAGAAGGTCCGAATCAGCCCCAGCATTTT. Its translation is CATSRGEGPNQPQHF.

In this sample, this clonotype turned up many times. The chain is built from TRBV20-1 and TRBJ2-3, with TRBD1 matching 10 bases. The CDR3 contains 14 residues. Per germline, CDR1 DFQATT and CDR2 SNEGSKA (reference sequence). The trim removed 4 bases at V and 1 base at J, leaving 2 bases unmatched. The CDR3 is CSATGTGGTDTQYF. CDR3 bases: TGCAGTGCTACCGGGACAGGGGGCACAGATACGCAGTATTTT.

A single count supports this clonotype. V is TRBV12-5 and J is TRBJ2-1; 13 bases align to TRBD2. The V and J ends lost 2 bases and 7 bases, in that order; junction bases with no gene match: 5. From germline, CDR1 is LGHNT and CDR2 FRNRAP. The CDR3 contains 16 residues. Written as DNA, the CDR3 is TGTGCTAGTGGTTTGATGAGGACTAGCGGGGGAAATGAGCAGTTCTTC. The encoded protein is CASGLMRTSGGNEQFF. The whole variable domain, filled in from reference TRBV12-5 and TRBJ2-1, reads DARVTQTPRHKVTEMGQEVTMRCQPILGHNTVFWYRQTMMQGLELLAYFRNRAPLDDSGMPKDRFSAEMPDATLATLKIQPSEPRDSAVYFCASGLMRTSGGNEQFFGPGTRLTVL.

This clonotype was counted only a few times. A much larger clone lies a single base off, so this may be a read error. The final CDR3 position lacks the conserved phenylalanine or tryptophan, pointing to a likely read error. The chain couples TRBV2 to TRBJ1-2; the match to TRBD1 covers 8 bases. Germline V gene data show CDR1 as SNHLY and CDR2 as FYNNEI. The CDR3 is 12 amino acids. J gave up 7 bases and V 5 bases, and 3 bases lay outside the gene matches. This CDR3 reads CASSQGAFGYTL. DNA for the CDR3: TGTGCCAGCAGTCAGGGGGCGTTTGGCTACACCCTC.

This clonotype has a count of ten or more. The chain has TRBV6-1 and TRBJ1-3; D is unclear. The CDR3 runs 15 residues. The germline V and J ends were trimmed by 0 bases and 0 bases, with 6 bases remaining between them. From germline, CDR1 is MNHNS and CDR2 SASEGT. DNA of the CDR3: TGTGCCAGCAGTGAAGCGTACTACTCTGGAAACACCATATATTTT. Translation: CASSEAYYSGNTIYF.

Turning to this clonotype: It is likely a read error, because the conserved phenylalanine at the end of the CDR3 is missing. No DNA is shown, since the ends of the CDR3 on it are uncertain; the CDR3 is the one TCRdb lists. The CDR3 reads CASRSDLNTGELMS. J is TRBJ2-2 and V is TRBV2. CDR1 and CDR2 from the germline V gene are SNHLY and FYNNEI. The CDR3 is 14 residues long, counting both termini.

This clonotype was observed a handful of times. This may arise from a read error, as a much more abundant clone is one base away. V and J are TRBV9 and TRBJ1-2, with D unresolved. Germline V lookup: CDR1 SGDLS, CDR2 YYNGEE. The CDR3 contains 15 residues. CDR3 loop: CASSAVRAGNYGSTF. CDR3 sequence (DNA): TGTGCCAGCAGCGCCGTGAGGGCCGGGAACTATGGCTCCACCTTC.

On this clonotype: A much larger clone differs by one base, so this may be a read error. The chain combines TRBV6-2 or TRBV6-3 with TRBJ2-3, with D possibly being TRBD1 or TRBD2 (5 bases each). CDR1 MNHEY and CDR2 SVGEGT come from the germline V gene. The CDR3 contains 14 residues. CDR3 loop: CASGEGRSTGTQYF. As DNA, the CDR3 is TGTGCCAGCGGCGAGGGGAGAAGCACAGGTACGCAGTATTTT.

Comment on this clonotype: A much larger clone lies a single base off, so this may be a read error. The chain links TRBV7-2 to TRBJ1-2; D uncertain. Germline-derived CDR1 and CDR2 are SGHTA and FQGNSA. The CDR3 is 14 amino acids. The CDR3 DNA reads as TGTGCCGGCAGCTTGGGAGACTTTCGGGTCGGCTACACCTTC. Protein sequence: CAGSLGDFRVGYTF. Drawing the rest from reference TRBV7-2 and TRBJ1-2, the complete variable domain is GAGVSQSPSNKVTEKGKDVELRCDPISGHTALYWYRQSLGQGLEFLIYFQGNSAPDKSGLPSDRFSAERTGGSVSTLTIQRTQQEDSAVYLCAGSLGDFRVGYTFGSGTRLTVV.

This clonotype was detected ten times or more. The CDR3 region is CASSSGTARRGYTF. The CDR3 coding sequence is TGTGCCAGCAGCTCCGGGACGGCAAGGCGTGGCTACACCTTC. The chain links TRBV5-6 to TRBJ1-2; D is perhaps TRBD1 (5 bases). The CDR3 runs 14 residues. Trimming pared 3 bases from V and 7 bases from J, leaving 16 bases between. Germline V gene data show CDR1 as SGHDT and CDR2 as YYEEEE.

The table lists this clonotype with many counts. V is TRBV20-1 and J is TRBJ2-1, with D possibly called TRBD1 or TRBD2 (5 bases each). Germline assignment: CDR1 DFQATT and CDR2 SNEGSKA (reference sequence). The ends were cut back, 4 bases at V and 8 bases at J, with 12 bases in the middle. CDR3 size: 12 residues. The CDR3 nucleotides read TGCAGTGCTACCCCAAGGGGAGATGAGCAGTTCTTC. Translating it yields CSATPRGDEQFF.

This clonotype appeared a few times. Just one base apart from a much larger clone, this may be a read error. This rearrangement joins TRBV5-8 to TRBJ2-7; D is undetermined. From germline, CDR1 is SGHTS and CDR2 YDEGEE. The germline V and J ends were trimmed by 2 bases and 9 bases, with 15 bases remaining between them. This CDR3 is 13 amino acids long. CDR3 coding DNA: TGTGCCAGCAGCTTAGGGTCTGCACGAGGGCAGTACTTC. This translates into CASSLGSARGQYF. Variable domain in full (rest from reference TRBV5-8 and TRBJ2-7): EAGVTQSPTHLIKTRGQQATLRCSPISGHTSVYWYQQALGLGLQFLLWYDEGEERNRGNFPPRFSGRQFPNYSSELNVNALELEDSALYLCASSLGSARGQYFGPGTRLTVT.

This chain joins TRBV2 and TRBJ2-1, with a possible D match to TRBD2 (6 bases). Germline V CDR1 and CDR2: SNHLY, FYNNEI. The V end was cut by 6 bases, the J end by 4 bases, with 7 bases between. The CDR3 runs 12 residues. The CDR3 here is CASRRDYNEQFF. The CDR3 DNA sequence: TGTGCCAGCAGGCGGGATTACAATGAGCAGTTCTTC.

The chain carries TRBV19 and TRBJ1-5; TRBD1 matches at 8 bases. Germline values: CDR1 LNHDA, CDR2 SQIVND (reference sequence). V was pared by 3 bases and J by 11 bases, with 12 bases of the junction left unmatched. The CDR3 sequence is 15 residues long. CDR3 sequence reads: CASSMTGVGQETQHF. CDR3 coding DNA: TGTGCCAGTAGTATGACAGGGGTGGGGCAAGAGACCCAGCATTTT.

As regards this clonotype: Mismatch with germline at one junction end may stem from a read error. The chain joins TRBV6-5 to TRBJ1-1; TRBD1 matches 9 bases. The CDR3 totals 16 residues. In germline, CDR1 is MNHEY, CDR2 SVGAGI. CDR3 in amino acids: CASSEHRDRVNTEVFF. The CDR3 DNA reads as TGTGCCAGCAGTGAACACCGGGACAGGGTGAACACTGAAGTTTTCTTT.

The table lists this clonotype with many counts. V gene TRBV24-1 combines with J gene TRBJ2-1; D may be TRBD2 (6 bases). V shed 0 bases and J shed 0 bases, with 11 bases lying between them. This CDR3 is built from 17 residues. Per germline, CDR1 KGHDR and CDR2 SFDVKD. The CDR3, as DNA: TGTGCCACCAGTGATTTGGGAGGGACCGGCTCCTACAATGAGCAGTTCTTC. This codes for CATSDLGGTGSYNEQFF.

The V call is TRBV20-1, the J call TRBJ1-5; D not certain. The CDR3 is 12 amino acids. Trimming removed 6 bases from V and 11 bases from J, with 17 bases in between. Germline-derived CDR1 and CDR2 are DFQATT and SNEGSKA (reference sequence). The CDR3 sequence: CSAAGRSETQHF. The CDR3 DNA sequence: TGCAGTGCCGCCGGACGGTCAGAGACCCAGCATTTT.

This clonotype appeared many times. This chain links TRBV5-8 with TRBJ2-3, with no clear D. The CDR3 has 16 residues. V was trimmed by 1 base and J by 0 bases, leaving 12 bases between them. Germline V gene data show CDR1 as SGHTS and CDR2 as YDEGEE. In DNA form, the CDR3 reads TGTGCCAGCAGCTTGTCGCGTCAGTCAAGCACAGATACGCAGTATTTT. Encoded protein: CASSLSRQSSTDTQYF. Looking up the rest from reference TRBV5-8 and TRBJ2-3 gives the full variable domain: EAGVTQSPTHLIKTRGQQATLRCSPISGHTSVYWYQQALGLGLQFLLWYDEGEERNRGNFPPRFSGRQFPNYSSELNVNALELEDSALYLCASSLSRQSSTDTQYFGPGTRLTVL.

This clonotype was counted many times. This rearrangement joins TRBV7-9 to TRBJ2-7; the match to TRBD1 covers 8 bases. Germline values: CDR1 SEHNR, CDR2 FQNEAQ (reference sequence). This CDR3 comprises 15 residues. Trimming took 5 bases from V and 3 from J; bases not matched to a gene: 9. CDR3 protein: CASSQTGVPFYEQYF. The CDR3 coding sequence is TGTGCCAGCAGCCAGACAGGGGTACCCTTCTACGAGCAGTACTTC.

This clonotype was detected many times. DNA of the CDR3: TGTGCCATCAGTAAGGACAGGGGGCGATACGAGCAGTACTTC. This translates into CAISKDRGRYEQYF. V usage is TRBV10-3 and J usage is TRBJ2-7, with TRBD1 identical over 11 bases. Germline V lookup: CDR1 ENHRY, CDR2 SYGVKD. The CDR3 consists of 14 residues. V was clipped by 5 bases and J by 4 bases; unmatched bases: 4.

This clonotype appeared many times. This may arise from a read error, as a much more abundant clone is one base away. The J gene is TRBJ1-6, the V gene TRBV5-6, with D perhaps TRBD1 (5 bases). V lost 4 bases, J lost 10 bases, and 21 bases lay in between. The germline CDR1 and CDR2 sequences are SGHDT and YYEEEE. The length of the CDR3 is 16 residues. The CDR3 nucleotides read TGTGCCAGCAGCCGAGGCAGGGCCGCCCAGGGATCACCCCTCCACTTT. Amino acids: CASSRGRAAQGSPLHF.